Following are 30 T cell receptor beta chains from one sample sequenced in a study of T cell repertoires in cytomegalovirus infection. From the reads, TCRdb called clonotypes with MiXCR, one entry per CDR3 protein. The sample has 90,000 to 110,000 distinct CDR3 sequences; 29% are singletons. These receptors lack a known antigen. Sequencing used CD8+ T cells from cultured PBMCs, obtained from culture after CMV antigen stimulation. Every receptor here comes from a human donor in good health (CMV status not recorded). Some clones in this sample may be carry-over from other donors' samples.

This clonotype was counted at least ten times. V usage is TRBV13 and J usage is TRBJ2-7; D unresolved. The CDR3 covers 14 residues. Per the germline V gene, CDR1 is PRHDT and CDR2 is FYEKMQ (reference sequence). V shed 0 bases and J shed 2 bases, with 8 bases lying between them. The CDR3 is CASSLGRSTYEQYF. In DNA, the CDR3 is TGTGCCAGCAGCTTAGGAAGAAGCACCTACGAGCAGTACTTC.

In this sample, this clonotype turned up many times. The chain carries TRBV7-7 and TRBJ2-1, with 9 bases lining up with TRBD1. The CDR3 contains 16 residues. Germline V gene lookup returns CDR1 SSHAT and CDR2 FNYEAQ (reference sequence). V gave up 4 bases and J gave up 8 bases; unmatched junction bases: 12. The CDR3 is CASSSSLPGQGYEQFF. For the CDR3, the DNA is TGTGCCAGCAGCTCGTCCCTACCGGGACAGGGCTATGAGCAGTTCTTC.

This clonotype was counted between two and nine times. The chain carries TRBV5-1 and TRBJ2-6; D uncertain. The CDR3 spans 14 residues. V was shortened by 4 bases and J by 0 bases, with 5 bases between the two germline ends. Germline V gene data show CDR1 as SGHRS and CDR2 as YFSETQ. The CDR3 DNA follows: TGCGCCAGCAGCCAAATCTCTGGGGCCAACGTCCTGACTTTC. It encodes CASSQISGANVLTF.

There are a few counts of this clonotype. The chain carries TRBV6-1 and TRBJ2-5; 7 bases are shared with TRBD2. V lost 0 bases, J lost 5 bases, and 3 bases stayed unmatched. Germline CDR1 MNHNS, CDR2 SASEGT. The CDR3 extends over 14 amino acids. The CDR3 bases are TGTGCCAGCAGTGAAGCTTGGGGAGGGGAGACCCAGTACTTC. Encoded protein: CASSEAWGGETQYF.

The J gene is TRBJ1-1, the V gene TRBV3-1; possibly TRBD1 for D (5 bases). In germline, CDR1 is LGHDT, CDR2 YNNKEL (reference sequence). CDR3 length: 14 amino acids. V was trimmed by 1 base and J by 5 bases, leaving 11 bases between them. The CDR3 DNA sequence: TGTGCCAGCAGCCAAGTAAACGAGGGGACTGAAGCTTTCTTT. Translating gives CASSQVNEGTEAFF.

The chain employs TRBV9 and TRBJ2-1; 15 nucleotides line up with TRBD2. CDR3 size: 17 residues. V gave up 3 bases and J gave up 6 bases; unmatched junction bases: 7. In germline, CDR1 is SGDLS, CDR2 YYNGEE. This CDR3 reads CASSDGLAGGSGNEQFF. The CDR3 region has the DNA TGTGCCAGCAGCGACGGACTAGCGGGGGGGTCCGGCAATGAGCAGTTCTTC. Full variable domain (rest looked up from reference TRBV9 and TRBJ2-1): DSGVTQTPKHLITATGQRVTLRCSPRSGDLSVYWYQQSLDQGLQFLIQYYNGEERAKGNILERFSAQQFPDLHSELNLSSLELGDSALYFCASSDGLAGGSGNEQFFGPGTRLTVL.

This clonotype was detected ten times or more. The DNA for the CDR3 is TGTGCCAGCAGTTCGGGACAGGGCGGTCAGCCCCAGCATTTT. Translating it yields CASSSGQGGQPQHF. V usage is TRBV27 and J usage is TRBJ1-5; 9 positions match TRBD1. The germline gives CDR1 MNHEY, CDR2 SMNVEV (reference sequence). CDR3 length: 14 residues. V was clipped by 4 bases and J by 6 bases; unmatched bases: 4.

This clonotype appeared many times. The rearrangement uses TRBV4-1 and TRBJ2-1, with D unresolved. Trimming took off 0 bases at V and 0 bases at J, with 9 bases between the two ends. There are 16 residues in the CDR3. Looked up from germline, CDR1 is MGHRA and CDR2 is YSYEKL. The CDR3 is CASSQDDRSSYNEQFF. DNA of the CDR3: TGCGCCAGCAGCCAAGATGACCGGAGCTCCTACAATGAGCAGTTCTTC.

The chain has TRBV4-1 and TRBJ2-3, with D perhaps matching TRBD1 (6 bases). Germline V gene data show CDR1 as MGHRA and CDR2 as YSYEKL. V shed 2 bases and J shed 2 bases, with 20 bases lying between them. CDR3 size: 18 residues. The CDR3 DNA is TGCGCCAGCAGCCAACGTTCCATTTTTGGGGGCGCCACAGATACGCAGTATTTT. Its translation: CASSQRSIFGGATDTQYF.

The CDR3 loop is CASSLRTGVIDNEQFF. Here the CDR3 DNA reads TGTGCCAGCAGTTTGCGGACAGGGGTTATCGACAATGAGCAGTTCTTC. This rearrangement joins TRBV27 to TRBJ2-1, with TRBD1 matching 9 bases. The CDR3 is 16 residues long. The V gene end was trimmed by 3 bases and the J gene end by 5 bases; junction bases not matched to a gene: 8. Germline CDR1 and CDR2: MNHEY and SMNVEV (reference sequence).

This clonotype was seen ten or more times. J is TRBJ1-2 and V is TRBV7-9, with D possibly TRBD1 on 6 matching bases. Germline V gene sequence: CDR1 SEHNR, CDR2 FQNEAQ (reference sequence). CDR3 length equals 14 residues. V lost 0 bases, J lost 10 bases, and 15 bases lay in between. CDR3 in DNA: TGTGCCAGCAGCTTAGCGCTCGGGGGCTTCGCCTACACCTTC. It codes for CASSLALGGFAYTF.

V usage is TRBV4-1 and J usage is TRBJ1-1, with D hard to call. Germline CDR1 is MGHRA and CDR2 is YSYEKL. V lost 4 bases and J 1 base, leaving 10 bases between the germline ends. CDR3 length: 14 residues. The CDR3 DNA reads TGCGCCAGCAGCCTCGTCGACGGGAACACTGAAGCTTTCTTT. It encodes CASSLVDGNTEAFF.

The chain links TRBV7-2 to TRBJ1-1; D remains ambiguous. V shed 1 base and J shed 7 bases, with 10 bases lying between them. Per germline, CDR1 SGHTA and CDR2 FQGNSA. There are 13 residues in the CDR3. The CDR3 coding sequence is TGTGCCAGCAGCTTAGGCCCTGGTGGTGAAGCTTTCTTT. Its protein is CASSLGPGGEAFF. Looking up the rest from reference TRBV7-2 and TRBJ1-1 gives the full variable domain: GAGVSQSPSNKVTEKGKDVELRCDPISGHTALYWYRQSLGQGLEFLIYFQGNSAPDKSGLPSDRFSAERTGGSVSTLTIQRTQQEDSAVYLCASSLGPGGEAFFGQGTRLTVV.

The J gene is TRBJ2-3, the V gene TRBV28; D possibly corresponds to TRBD1 (5 bases). CDR1 and CDR2 from the germline V gene are MDHEN and SYDVKM. The CDR3 contains 13 residues. V dropped 11 bases and J dropped 0 bases, with 12 bases sitting between them. The CDR3 nucleotides read TGTGCCCACGTTGGGGCTAGCACAGATACGCAGTATTTT. Encoded protein: CAHVGASTDTQYF.

The CDR3 nucleotides are TGTGCCACCAGCCACGGGGCGGGCCGGGCGGGAGAGCAGTTCTTC. Translation: CATSHGAGRAGEQFF. V gene TRBV15 combines with J gene TRBJ2-1, with D possibly matching TRBD2 (6 bases). There are 15 residues in the CDR3. Looked up from germline, CDR1 is LNHNV and CDR2 is YYDKDF (reference sequence). Deletions cut 5 bases from V and 10 bases from J, with 21 bases between.

J is TRBJ2-5 and V is TRBV28; D is undetermined. The CDR3 consists of 14 residues. Trimming shortened V by 3 bases and J by 4 bases, and 12 bases separated the two germline ends. CDR1 and CDR2 (germline): MDHEN, SYDVKM. CDR3 nucleotides: TGTGCCAGCAGTTTGGGGTCACACGGAGAGACCCAGTACTTC. Residues: CASSLGSHGETQYF. The full variable domain, completed using reference TRBV28 and TRBJ2-5, is DVKVTQSSRYLVKRTGEKVFLECVQDMDHENMFWYRQDPGLGLRLIYFSYDVKMKEKGDIPEGYSVSREKKERFSLILESASTNQTSMYLCASSLGSHGETQYFGPGTRLLVL.

This clonotype came up a few times. CDR3 bases: TGCAGCGTTGAGGTGTTGCACGGCTACACCTTC. It specifies CSVEVLHGYTF. The chain is built from TRBV29-1 and TRBJ1-2, with D unresolved. V lost 3 bases and J 8 bases, leaving 10 bases between the germline ends. Germline CDR1 SQVTM, CDR2 ANQGSEA. This CDR3 is built from 11 residues.

On this clonotype itself: One end of the junction does not line up with germline, which may come from a read error. The chain employs TRBV7-9 and TRBJ1-3; D uncertain. This CDR3 is 15 amino acids long. Per germline, CDR1 SEHNR and CDR2 FQNEAQ (reference sequence). The CDR3 DNA follows: TGTGCCAGCAGCTTAGGAGTCTCCTCTGGAAACATCATATATTTT. The encoded protein is CASSLGVSSGNIIYF.

This clonotype was observed many times. The chain joins TRBV5-4 to TRBJ2-3, with no clear D. There are 12 residues in the CDR3. CDR1 and CDR2 from the germline V gene are SGHNT and YYREEE (reference sequence). V was trimmed by 0 bases and J by 4 bases, leaving 3 bases between them. CDR3 bases: TGTGCCAGCAGCTTGGAAGCAGATACGCAGTATTTT. It is translated as CASSLEADTQYF.

The CDR3 region is CSARGTADSPLHF. The CDR3 DNA follows: TGCAGTGCTAGGGGGACAGCGGATTCACCCCTCCACTTT. The chain is built from TRBV20-1 and TRBJ1-6; 7 nucleotides match TRBD1. Germline trimming cut 3 bases from V and 8 bases from J; bases unmatched to any gene: 4. The CDR3 is 13 residues long. Germline V CDR1 and CDR2: DFQATT, SNEGSKA (reference sequence).

There are many counts of this clonotype. The rearrangement links TRBV4-1 to TRBJ2-7; 7 nucleotides line up with TRBD2. Germline CDR1 reads MGHRA; CDR2 reads YSYEKL. With 4 bases clipped from V and 5 bases from J, the junction kept 14 bases outside the gene matches. CDR3 length equals 16 residues. The CDR3 sequence: CASSLRHGGDNDEQYF. The CDR3 nucleotides read TGCGCCAGCAGCCTAAGACATGGGGGGGATAACGACGAGCAGTACTTC.

Comments on this clonotype: Possible read error: a much larger clone is one base away. Lacking the conserved final phenylalanine or tryptophan, this CDR3 likely reflects a read error. The genes are TRBV27 and TRBJ1-2; TRBD1 agrees at 7 bases. Germline V gene sequence: CDR1 MNHEY, CDR2 SMNVEV (reference sequence). The CDR3 consists of 14 residues. V lost 5 bases and J lost 4; bases outside the gene matches: 7. The chain's CDR3 is CASSPGQAFYGYTI. CDR3 DNA: TGTGCCAGCAGTCCCGGACAGGCATTCTATGGCTACACCATC.

This clonotype occurred many times. The J gene is TRBJ1-1, the V gene TRBV7-2; tentative D call: TRBD1 (6 bases). The CDR3 covers 15 residues. V lost 5 bases and J 8 bases, leaving 21 bases between the germline ends. The germline V gene encodes CDR1 SGHTA and CDR2 FQGNSA. Written as DNA, the CDR3 is TGTGCCAGCAGCGGAACGTGGGGGGCGGCGGGGGAAGCTTTCTTT. Residues: CASSGTWGAAGEAFF.

This clonotype was seen repeatedly, ten times or more. This chain uses TRBV7-6 with TRBJ2-1; D may be TRBD2 (6 bases). The CDR3 spans 15 residues. Trimming removed 5 bases at V and 5 bases at J, with 16 bases between. Germline V gene sequence: CDR1 SGHVS, CDR2 FNYEAQ. The CDR3 region is CASSREPGRHNEQFF. Here the CDR3 DNA reads TGTGCCAGCAGCCGGGAGCCGGGACGGCACAATGAGCAGTTCTTC.

The rearrangement links TRBV18 to TRBJ2-1; D is ambiguous. The CDR3 spans 14 residues. From germline, CDR1 is KGHSH and CDR2 LQKENI. The V end lost 1 base, the J end lost 3 bases, and 7 bases lay between the germline ends. In nucleotides, the CDR3 is TGTGCCAGCTCACCACAGGGATACTACAATGAGCAGTTCTTC. Encoded protein: CASSPQGYYNEQFF.

This clonotype was seen a few times. The chain carries TRBV6-6 and TRBJ2-1; 8 nucleotides align to TRBD1. Germline V gene data show CDR1 as MNHNY and CDR2 as SVGAGI (reference sequence). J lost 5 bases, V lost 5 bases, and 8 bases had no gene match. CDR3 size: 15 residues. The DNA for the CDR3 is TGTGCCAGCAGTCCCTGGACAGGGTACCACAATGAGCAGTTCTTC. Its translation: CASSPWTGYHNEQFF.

This clonotype occurred a few times. V and J are TRBV13 and TRBJ1-2; TRBD1 agrees at 7 bases. V dropped 1 base and J dropped 5; count of bases not matched to a gene: 4. This CDR3 contains 14 residues. The germline CDR1 and CDR2 sequences are PRHDT and FYEKMQ (reference sequence). This chain's CDR3 is CASSLEGARYGYTF. The CDR3 DNA sequence: TGTGCCAGCAGCTTAGAGGGGGCTAGGTATGGCTACACCTTC.

For the CDR3, the DNA is TGTGCCAGCAGCCGGGGACAACCCTACGAGCAGTACTTC. Translating it yields CASSRGQPYEQYF. The chain joins TRBV7-6 to TRBJ2-7; tentative D call: TRBD1 (6 bases). CDR3 length: 13 residues. Germline CDR1 and CDR2: SGHVS and FNYEAQ. Trimming shortened V by 5 bases and J by 2 bases, and 10 bases separated the two germline ends.

This clonotype was counted a few times. The chain employs TRBV5-4 and TRBJ2-7, with 9 bases fitting TRBD1. Germline lookup yields CDR1 SGHNT and CDR2 YYREEE (reference sequence). With V trimmed by 3 bases and J by 4 bases, 5 bases remained unmatched. This CDR3 region has 14 residues. The chain's CDR3 is CASSWGQGTYEQYF. CDR3 bases: TGTGCCAGCAGCTGGGGACAGGGAACTTACGAGCAGTACTTC. The full variable domain, completed using reference TRBV5-4 and TRBJ2-7, is ETGVTQSPTHLIKTRGQQVTLRCSSQSGHNTVSWYQQALGQGPQFIFQYYREEENGRGNFPPRFSGLQFPNYSSELNVNALELDDSALYLCASSWGQGTYEQYFGPGTRLTVT.

This clonotype was seen more than once but under ten times. The rearrangement uses TRBV6-1 and TRBJ2-7, with unresolved D. This CDR3 spans 14 amino acids. Germline CDR1 reads MNHNS; CDR2 reads SASEGT. V was cut by 2 bases and J by 2 bases, with 10 bases left in between. CDR3: CASSESTRTYEQYF. In DNA, the CDR3 is TGTGCCAGCAGTGAATCGACACGAACCTACGAGCAGTACTTC.